Each of the 22 T cell receptor beta chains below was sequenced from the same sample in a study of blood T cell repertoires in COVID-19. Libraries were prepared by immunoSEQ multiplex PCR; TCRdb keeps only in-frame clonotypes and omits some of them. The sample has 180,000 or so clones, 80% to 90% seen once; the top ten hold around 2.5%. The sample comprised peripheral blood. The receptors here all came from a man aged 35 to 55 with active or convalescent COVID-19.

The gene calls are TRBV12-3 or TRBV12-4 and TRBJ1-4; 7 positions agree with TRBD1. V shed 8 bases and J 7 bases; nucleotides not matched to a gene: 4. The CDR3 sequence is 12 residues long. This CDR3 is CASAPGGEKLFF. In nucleotides, the CDR3 is TGTGCCAGCGCCCCAGGGGGTGAAAAACTGTTTTTT.

The gene calls are TRBV6-1 and TRBJ2-1; 11 bases agree with TRBD1. The CDR3 extends over 15 amino acids. CDR1 and CDR2 (germline): MNHNS, SASEGT. The V gene end was trimmed by 3 bases and the J gene end by 6 bases; junction bases not matched to a gene: 4. The CDR3 coding sequence is TGTGCCAGCAGTGACGGGACAGGGGGTTTCAATGAGCAGTTCTTC. Translating it yields CASSDGTGGFNEQFF.

The chain uses TRBV10-1 and TRBJ2-7; a weak D match, TRBD1 (5 bases). CDR3 length: 14 residues. Germline V gives CDR1 WNHNN, CDR2 SYGVQD (reference sequence). Trimming took 6 bases from V and 7 from J, leaving 19 bases between them. CDR3 coding DNA: TGCGCCAGCAGCGCTACATCGTCAGGGATGGAGCAGTACTTC. Protein product: CASSATSSGMEQYF.

J is TRBJ2-2 and V is TRBV5-1, with D possibly matching TRBD1 (6 bases). CDR1 is SGHRS, CDR2 YFSETQ, per germline. The CDR3 totals 15 residues. V dropped 0 bases and J dropped 5 bases, with 11 bases sitting between them. CDR3 region: CASSLDRVRTGELFF. The CDR3 DNA sequence: TGCGCCAGCAGCTTGGACAGGGTACGGACCGGGGAGCTGTTTTTT. The entire variable domain, with the rest obtained from reference TRBV5-1 and TRBJ2-2, is as follows: KAGVTQTPRYLIKTRGQQVTLSCSPISGHRSVSWYQQTPGQGLQFLFEYFSETQRNKGNFPGRFSGRQFSNSRSEMNVSTLELGDSALYLCASSLDRVRTGELFFGEGSRLTVL.

V gene TRBV5-6 combines with J gene TRBJ2-7; 8 bases align to TRBD1. The length of the CDR3 is 13 residues. Germline-derived CDR1 and CDR2 are SGHDT and YYEEEE. Germline trimming cut 0 bases from V and 6 bases from J; bases unmatched to any gene: 2. CDR3 coding DNA: TGTGCCAGCAGCTTGGGCAGGGGGCGCGAGCAGTACTTC. Encoded protein: CASSLGRGREQYF. Looking up the rest from reference TRBV5-6 and TRBJ2-7 gives the full variable domain: DAGVTQSPTHLIKTRGQQVTLRCSPKSGHDTVSWYQQALGQGPQFIFQYYEEEERQRGNFPDRFSGHQFPNYSSELNVNALLLGDSALYLCASSLGRGREQYFGPGTRLTVT.

The rearrangement joins TRBV7-2 to TRBJ2-1; TRBD1 aligns across 9 bases. Germline V CDR1 and CDR2: SGHTA, FQGNSA. The CDR3 has 17 amino acids. With V trimmed by 5 bases and J by 3 bases, 11 bases remained unmatched. Here the CDR3 reads CASSPPPGQGFYNEQFF. DNA of the CDR3: TGTGCCAGCAGCCCCCCCCCGGGACAGGGCTTCTACAATGAGCAGTTCTTC.

The rearrangement joins TRBV6-5 to TRBJ2-3, with D perhaps matching TRBD1 (6 bases). CDR3 length: 15 residues. V was trimmed by 5 bases and J by 5 bases, leaving 17 bases between them. Germline assignment: CDR1 MNHEY and CDR2 SVGAGI. The CDR3 sequence is CASSPTPDSLDTQYF. The CDR3 coding sequence is TGTGCCAGCAGTCCCACCCCGGACAGTTTAGATACGCAGTATTTT.

CDR3: CASSEVGVRPPLQFF. CDR3 sequence (DNA): TGTGCCAGCAGTGAAGTAGGGGTCAGGCCCCCCCTGCAGTTCTTC. V is TRBV6-1 and J is TRBJ2-1; perhaps TRBD1 as D (5 bases). With 1 base removed from V and 12 bases from J, the gap between germline ends came to 19 bases. This CDR3 contains 15 residues. CDR1 and CDR2 from the germline V gene are MNHNS and SASEGT.

The chain employs TRBV2 and TRBJ2-4, with 7 positions matching TRBD1. The CDR3 length is 14 residues. Germline V gene data show CDR1 as SNHLY and CDR2 as FYNNEI. Trimming took 4 bases from V and 7 from J; bases not matched to a gene: 7. CDR3 nucleotides: TGTGCCAGCAGTGCCGACAGGGCGCTCAACATTCAGTACTTC. Amino acids: CASSADRALNIQYF.

The V gene is TRBV6-1, the J gene TRBJ1-2; the D gene is possibly TRBD1 (5 bases). The CDR3 runs 16 residues. Trimming shortened V by 1 base and J by 2 bases, and 14 bases separated the two germline ends. From germline, CDR1 is MNHNS and CDR2 SASEGT. This CDR3 is CASSEDRAPGNYGYTF. For the CDR3, the DNA is TGTGCCAGCAGTGAAGACCGGGCCCCAGGGAACTATGGCTACACCTTC.

V is TRBV7-2 and J is TRBJ2-7; D might be TRBD2 (5 bases). Between the trimmed V and J ends, which lost 5 bases and 5 bases, there was a span of 19 bases. Germline V lookup: CDR1 SGHTA, CDR2 FQGNSA. The CDR3 length is 15 residues. CDR3 loop: CASSRGVTVGDEQYF. CDR3 in DNA: TGTGCCAGCAGCCGGGGAGTCACAGTCGGGGACGAGCAGTACTTC.

V is TRBV30 and J is TRBJ1-2; 9 bases match TRBD1. V lost 3 bases to trimming and J lost 8 bases; unmatched junction nucleotides: 7. CDR1 is GTSNPN, CDR2 SVGIG, per germline (reference sequence). The CDR3 runs 13 residues. CDR3 sequence reads: CAWRDRGFEGYTF. The CDR3 bases are TGTGCCTGGAGGGACAGGGGCTTCGAGGGCTACACCTTC.

This chain uses TRBV6-5 with TRBJ1-1; D uncertain. The V gene lost 6 bases and the J gene lost 1 base, with 15 bases spanning the gap. This CDR3 contains 15 residues. Germline V lookup: CDR1 MNHEY, CDR2 SVGAGI. The CDR3 region has the DNA TGTGCCAGCAGGGAGCAAGACCCCGGGAACACTGAAGCTTTCTTT. It specifies CASREQDPGNTEAFF.

The V and J genes are TRBV10-3 and TRBJ2-7; D is possibly TRBD1 (6 bases). The ends were cut back, 6 bases at V and 0 bases at J, with 12 bases in the middle. The CDR3 totals 14 residues. Germline-derived CDR1 and CDR2 are ENHRY and SYGVKD. The chain's CDR3 is CAIRTTGNSYEQYF. Written as DNA, the CDR3 is TGTGCCATCAGGACAACAGGGAACTCCTACGAGCAGTACTTC.

This clone was counted between two and nine times. The chain recombines TRBV5-6 with TRBJ1-2, with D possibly TRBD1 on 6 matching bases. Trimming took off 0 bases at V and 4 bases at J, with 13 bases between the two ends. This CDR3 is built from 15 residues. The germline V gene encodes CDR1 SGHDT and CDR2 YYEEEE. CDR3 in amino acids: CASSLETGFAYGYTF. The CDR3 nucleotides are TGTGCCAGCAGCTTGGAAACAGGGTTTGCCTATGGCTACACCTTC. Based on the CDR3 plus reference TRBV5-6 and TRBJ1-2, the full variable domain is DAGVTQSPTHLIKTRGQQVTLRCSPKSGHDTVSWYQQALGQGPQFIFQYYEEEERQRGNFPDRFSGHQFPNYSSELNVNALLLGDSALYLCASSLETGFAYGYTFGSGTRLTVV.

The chain combines TRBV7-3 with TRBJ1-1, with a tentative D call TRBD1 (5 bases). Per the germline V gene, CDR1 is SGHTA and CDR2 is FQGTGA. The V and J ends lost 4 bases and 3 bases respectively, with 15 bases between them. There are 15 residues in the CDR3. The CDR3, as DNA: TGTGCCAGCAGCTCGGCCGGGGGTTGGGACACTGAAGCTTTCTTT. Protein: CASSSAGGWDTEAFF.

This clone was recorded at least ten times. V and J are TRBV7-2 and TRBJ1-2; unclear D gene. This CDR3 is 13 amino acids long. V shed 5 bases and J shed 8 bases, with 15 bases lying between them. The germline CDR1 and CDR2 sequences are SGHTA and FQGNSA. Here the CDR3 reads CASSPTPGGGYTF. In nucleotides, the CDR3 is TGTGCCAGCAGCCCTACCCCGGGAGGAGGCTACACCTTC.

The J gene is TRBJ2-6, the V gene TRBV19, with D perhaps matching TRBD2 (6 bases). The germline CDR1 and CDR2 sequences are LNHDA and SQIVND (reference sequence). The CDR3 extends over 17 amino acids. The ends were cut back, 6 bases at V and 2 bases at J, with 17 bases in the middle. DNA of the CDR3: TGTGCCAGTAGCCAATTCACTCTAGCGACTGGGGCCAACGTCCTGACTTTC. Protein: CASSQFTLATGANVLTF.

This clone was observed a single time. V gene TRBV4-1 combines with J gene TRBJ1-1, with D possibly matching TRBD1 (6 bases). Germline V CDR1 and CDR2: MGHRA, YSYEKL. Trimming took off 4 bases at V and 5 bases at J, with 14 bases between the two ends. CDR3 size: 14 residues. This CDR3 is CASSPARGGTEAFF. Here the CDR3 DNA reads TGCGCCAGCAGCCCCGCCAGGGGAGGGACTGAAGCTTTCTTT.

The chain combines TRBV28 with TRBJ2-1; 8 bases are shared with TRBD1. Looked up from germline, CDR1 is MDHEN and CDR2 is SYDVKM. Germline trimming cut 5 bases from V and 3 bases from J; bases unmatched to any gene: 12. The CDR3 spans 17 residues. CDR3 sequence: CASSGETTGEDYNEQFF. As DNA, the CDR3 is TGTGCCAGCAGTGGCGAAACGACAGGGGAAGACTACAATGAGCAGTTCTTC.

V gene TRBV19 combines with J gene TRBJ2-7, with 10 bases identical to TRBD1. V gave up 6 bases and J gave up 5 bases; unmatched junction bases: 4. Germline loops: CDR1 LNHDA, CDR2 SQIVND (reference sequence). This CDR3 is 13 amino acids long. As DNA, the CDR3 is TGTGCCAGTAGGGGACAGGGGTTGGACGAGCAGTACTTC. Translated: CASRGQGLDEQYF.

The chain combines TRBV7-9 with TRBJ2-7; 8 bases are shared with TRBD1. Germline V CDR1 and CDR2: SEHNR, FQNEAQ (reference sequence). Trimming at V came to 0 bases and at J to 6 bases, leaving 10 bases not matched to a gene. The CDR3 is 16 residues long. The CDR3 DNA sequence: TGTGCCAGCAGCTTAGCGGAGGCAGGGGGCCGGATCGAGCAGTACTTC. Protein: CASSLAEAGGRIEQYF.